These 10 T cell receptor beta chains came from one sample sequenced in a study of cytomegalovirus exposure and HLA in healthy donors. This PCR relied on a set of 60 Vbeta primers and 13 Jbeta primers. This table comes from immunoSEQ multiplex PCR, and its TCRdb copy is limited to in-frame clones, with some not included. In the table there are about 190,000 clones, approximately 70% of which are singletons. Sequencing input: PBMCs. The source is a woman in her twenties or thirties in good health and CMV-seronegative.

V usage is TRBV9 and J usage is TRBJ2-7, with 7 positions matching TRBD1. Trimming cost V 3 bases and J 2 bases; bases outside gene matches: 11. The CDR3 length is 16 residues. In germline, CDR1 is SGDLS, CDR2 YYNGEE. The CDR3 DNA reads TGTGCCAGCAGCGCATCACCCGGACAGGCTACCTACGAGCAGTACTTC. Translation gives CASSASPGQATYEQYF.

The gene calls are TRBV19 and TRBJ1-5, with 7 bases aligning to TRBD1. The CDR3 runs to 12 residues. The germline CDR1 and CDR2 sequences are LNHDA and SQIVND (reference sequence). Trimming cost V 10 bases and J 9 bases; bases outside gene matches: 9. The chain's CDR3 is CATRQRQGPQHF. The CDR3 DNA reads as TGTGCCACTAGACAGAGACAGGGGCCCCAGCATTTT. The full variable domain, rest sourced from reference TRBV19 and TRBJ1-5, is DGGITQSPKYLFRKEGQNVTLSCEQNLNHDAMYWYRQDPGQGLRLIYYSQIVNDFQKGDIAEGYSVSREKKESFPLTVTSAQKNPTAFYLCATRQRQGPQHFGDGTRLSIL.

This chain connects TRBV27 to TRBJ2-1, with D unresolved. The CDR3 has 14 residues. V was trimmed by 3 bases and J by 2 bases, leaving 8 bases between them. The germline V gene encodes CDR1 MNHEY and CDR2 SMNVEV (reference sequence). DNA for the CDR3: TGTGCCAGCAGTTTGAGCCCCCCCTACAATGAGCAGTTCTTC. It specifies CASSLSPPYNEQFF.

The chain joins TRBV6-1 to TRBJ2-3; a possible D gene is TRBD2 (6 bases). From germline, CDR1 is MNHNS and CDR2 SASEGT. The CDR3 runs 13 residues. V dropped 5 bases and J dropped 3 bases, with 9 bases sitting between them. CDR3 in DNA: TGTGCCAGCAGTTCGACTAGGACAGATACGCAGTATTTT. Its translation: CASSSTRTDTQYF.

This clone was observed a handful of times. CDR3 protein: CASTPRTRLYEQYF. The CDR3 coding sequence is TGTGCCAGCACCCCCAGGACTAGACTCTACGAGCAGTACTTC. This chain uses TRBV2 with TRBJ2-5; 7 nucleotides align to TRBD2. With the DNA end fitting TRBJ2-7 better, the J assignment may be wrong. This CDR3 has 14 residues. Germline-derived CDR1 and CDR2 are SNHLY and FYNNEI.

The genes are TRBV7-2 and TRBJ2-5; a possible D gene is TRBD2 (6 bases). Germline V lookup: CDR1 SGHTA, CDR2 FQGNSA. With 5 bases removed from V and 4 bases from J, the gap between germline ends came to 20 bases. The CDR3 loop spans 16 amino acids. The DNA of the CDR3 is TGTGCCAGCAGCGGTTCCGGGACTGTACGGGGAGAGACCCAGTACTTC. It yields the protein CASSGSGTVRGETQYF.

J is TRBJ1-1 and V is TRBV4-1; 9 nucleotides match TRBD1. Germline-derived CDR1 and CDR2 are MGHRA and YSYEKL. The CDR3 is 15 residues long. Germline trimming cut 5 bases from V and 5 bases from J; bases unmatched to any gene: 9. As DNA, the CDR3 is TGCGCCAGCAGCGCACCGGGACAGGGTCGAACTGAAGCTTTCTTT. Translation gives CASSAPGQGRTEAFF.

This clone came up once. The chain employs TRBV2 and TRBJ1-5; a weak D match, TRBD1 (5 bases). Per germline, CDR1 SNHLY and CDR2 FYNNEI. The CDR3 is 15 residues long. The V gene lost 4 bases and the J gene lost 2 bases, with 12 bases spanning the gap. CDR3 nucleotide sequence: TGTGCCAGCAGTGGAGACAGTGGTGGCAATCAGCCCCAGCATTTT. Protein sequence: CASSGDSGGNQPQHF.

The V and J genes are TRBV5-1 and TRBJ1-4; 9 bases agree with TRBD1. The length of the CDR3 is 15 residues. Germline CDR1 reads SGHRS; CDR2 reads YFSETQ. Losses at the gene ends were 4 bases for V and 5 bases for J; bases not matched to a gene: 6. As DNA, the CDR3 is TGCGCCAGCAGCCTACTCGGACAGGGGAATGAAAAACTGTTTTTT. This codes for CASSLLGQGNEKLFF.

V usage is TRBV19 and J usage is TRBJ2-4; TRBD1 is a possible D gene (6 bases). Germline-derived CDR1 and CDR2 are LNHDA and SQIVND (reference sequence). Trimming pared 0 bases from V and 5 bases from J, leaving 14 bases between. CDR3 length equals 16 residues. For the CDR3, the DNA is TGTGCCAGTAGTATAGATCAGGGGTATGGGGAAAACATTCAGTACTTC. It is translated as CASSIDQGYGENIQYF.